This TCR beta chain was sequenced in a study of T cells in Graves' hyperthyroidism and ophthalmopathy. Study-level findings and limits: Using 13 V-J features, a model discriminated ophthalmopathy from stable hyperthyroidism.

This clonotype was counted once. As yet, its antigen is unknown. The ends were cut back, 1 base at V and 4 bases at J, with 22 bases in the middle. Germline-derived CDR1 and CDR2 are MGHRA and YSYEKL. The CDR3 loop spans 18 amino acids. TCR beta CDR3 sequences were amplified from RNA transcripts. TCR CDR3 underwent first-round RT-PCR with the HTBI primer set. TCRdb reprocessed the multiplex PCR reads via MiXCR and lists one record per CDR3 protein. Altogether about 640,000 distinct CDR3 sequences are present, 45% being singletons, with the ten largest covering less than 9%. Material: peripheral blood or thyroid tissue (not recorded which). The rearrangement uses TRBV4-1 and TRBJ2-5; D gene uncertain. The origin of this receptor is an adult man with Graves' disease, either hyperthyroidism or ophthalmopathy (not recorded which). The chain's CDR3 is CASSQGTAGGVSGETQYF. The CDR3 coding sequence is TGCGCCAGCAGCCAAGGGACCGCCGGTGGGGTATCTGGAGAGACCCAGTACTTC.